A selection of T cell receptor beta chains follows, all from one sample in a study of blood T cell repertoires in COVID-19. This table comes from immunoSEQ multiplex PCR, and its TCRdb copy is limited to in-frame clones, with some not included. This sample has fewer than 350,000 clones, with approximately 90% found just once. Specimen: PBMCs or T cells enriched from blood (not recorded which). The origin of the receptors is a middle-aged woman with acute COVID-19. Each CDR3 is given with its conserved first and last residue. The D gene is left open where the match is weak. Clone size is not always given. Where it is, it says once, few, many or a class for expanded clones.

J gene | V gene | clone size | D gene | CDR3 protein | CDR3 DNA
TRBJ1-3 | TRBV6-5 | once | TRBD1 | CASSYLQGAGGNTIYF | TGTGCCAGCAGTTACTTACAGGGGGCGGGAGGAAACACCATATATTTT
TRBJ1-3 | TRBV6-1 | - | TRBD1 | CASSVPRGQGRNTIYF | TGTGCCAGCAGTGTTCCCCGGGGACAGGGAAGAAACACCATATATTTT
TRBJ1-2 | TRBV29-1 | - | TRBD1 | CSVEYGQGNYGYTF | TGCAGCGTTGAGTACGGACAGGGGAACTATGGCTACACCTTC
TRBJ1-1 | TRBV3-1/TRBV3-2 | - | - | CASSQQNLNTEAFF | TGTGCCAGCAGCCAACAAAACTTGAACACTGAAGCTTTCTTT
TRBJ1-2 | TRBV3-1/TRBV3-2 | - | TRBD1 | CASSQDTTGGGYTF | TGTGCCAGCAGCCAAGATACCACAGGGGGCGGCTACACCTTC
TRBJ1-1 | TRBV29-1 | - | TRBD1 | CSVETGQNTEAFF | TGCAGCGTTGAGACAGGGCAGAACACTGAAGCTTTCTTT
TRBJ1-1 | TRBV4-2 | - | - | CASSQARGSNTEAFF | TGTGCCAGCAGCCAAGCAAGAGGGTCGAACACTGAAGCTTTCTTT
TRBJ2-5 | TRBV7-9 | - | TRBD2 | CASSLSGGKETQYF | TGTGCCAGCAGCTTATCGGGGGGAAAAGAGACCCAGTACTTC
TRBJ1-2 | TRBV30 | - | - | CAWTDGGDYGYTF | TGTGCCTGGACGGACGGGGGGGACTATGGCTACACCTTC
TRBJ1-3 | TRBV6-6 | once | TRBD1 | CASSPGLTGGISSGNTIYF | TGTGCCAGCAGTCCTGGACTGACAGGGGGCATCAGCTCTGGAAACACCATATATTTT
TRBJ1-5 | TRBV19 | - | - | CASPPKAPTGPNQPQHF | TGTGCCAGCCCCCCGAAGGCGCCCACAGGGCCTAATCAGCCCCAGCATTTT
TRBJ1-3 | TRBV6-9 | - | - | CASSPLPFTGPGNTIYF | TGTGCCAGCAGTCCACTCCCCTTCACAGGTCCTGGAAACACCATATATTTT
TRBJ1-2 | TRBV6-1 | - | - | CASSEVGRATF | TGTGCCAGCAGTGAAGTTGGCAGGGCCACCTTC
TRBJ1-5 | TRBV5-6 | - | TRBD1 | CASSSHRGLRSNQPQHF | TGTGCCAGCAGCTCCCACAGGGGGCTGCGAAGCAATCAGCCCCAGCATTTT
TRBJ1-5 | TRBV23-1 | - | - | CASSQSSLDSPKNDYQPQHF | TGCGCCAGCAGTCAATCGAGCCTAGACAGCCCCAAAAACGATTATCAGCCCCAGCATTTT
TRBJ1-2 | TRBV27 | - | - | CASSPGSAKDNYGYTF | TGTGCCAGCAGTCCCGGGAGCGCGAAGGACAACTATGGCTACACCTTC
TRBJ2-2 | TRBV27 | - | - | CASSSPTSFGELFF | TGTGCCAGCAGTTCCCCGACTAGTTTCGGGGAGCTGTTTTTT
TRBJ1-4 | TRBV6-5 | - | TRBD1 | CASRSTGTGDEKLFF | TGTGCCAGCAGGTCCACCGGGACAGGGGACGAAAAACTGTTTTTT
TRBJ1-3 | TRBV28 | - | TRBD1 | CASSGGDSSGNTIYF | TGTGCCAGCAGTGGTGGGGACAGCTCTGGAAACACCATATATTTT
TRBJ2-2 | TRBV27 | - | - | CASSSVQGPGELFF | TGTGCCAGCAGTTCCGTACAGGGCCCCGGGGAGCTGTTTTTT
TRBJ1-2 | TRBV24-1 | - | TRBD1 | CATSDGGTERTNYGYTF | TGTGCCACCAGTGATGGGGGGACAGAGAGAACTAACTATGGCTACACCTTC
TRBJ1-5 | TRBV28 | - | TRBD1 | CASSPRTGMQPQHF | TGTGCCAGCAGTCCCCGGACAGGAATGCAGCCCCAGCATTTT
TRBJ1-5 | TRBV5-8 | - | - | CASSLERDQPQHF | TGTGCCAGCAGCTTGGAGAGGGATCAGCCCCAGCATTTT
TRBJ2-3 | TRBV7-9 | - | - | CASSSTGTDTQYF | TGTGCCAGCAGCTCAACGGGGACAGATACGCAGTATTTT
TRBJ1-2 | TRBV18 | - | - | CASSPTTGHGGDYGYTF | TGTGCCAGCTCGCCTACAACGGGACACGGGGGGGACTATGGCTACACCTTC
TRBJ2-3 | TRBV7-2 | - | TRBD2 | CASSQTKLAGGGGTQYF | TGTGCCAGCAGCCAAACGAAACTAGCGGGAGGGGGTGGTACGCAGTATTTT
TRBJ1-1 | TRBV5-1 | - | - | CASSMNTEAFF | TGCGCCAGCAGTATGAACACTGAAGCTTTCTTT
TRBJ2-7 | TRBV7-2 | - | TRBD2 | CASSGGGPTSSYEQYF | TGTGCCAGCAGCGGCGGGGGACCGACGAGCTCCTACGAGCAGTACTTC
TRBJ2-4 | TRBV5-8 | - | - | CASSLGSGVAKNIQYF | TGTGCCAGCAGCTTGGGGTCGGGGGTAGCCAAAAACATTCAGTACTTC
TRBJ1-2 | TRBV2 | - | - | CASSQGLGYTF | TGTGCCAGCAGTCAGGGGTTGGGCTACACCTTC
TRBJ2-1 | TRBV5-4 | once | - | CASSLGLDRNEQFF | TGTGCCAGCAGCTTGGGTTTAGATCGCAATGAGCAGTTCTTC
TRBJ2-7 | TRBV6-6 | - | - | CASSYLQTYEQYF | TGTGCCAGCAGTTACTTACAGACCTACGAGCAGTACTTC
TRBJ1-2 | TRBV5-1 | - | TRBD1 | CASSSTGGSYGYTF | TGCGCCAGCAGTTCTACAGGGGGCAGCTATGGCTACACCTTC
TRBJ1-5 | TRBV19 | - | - | CASMGSQGNQPQHF | TGTGCCAGTATGGGCAGCCAGGGCAATCAGCCCCAGCATTTT
TRBJ2-1 | TRBV5-4 | - | - | CASRLSGQSSYNEQFF | TGTGCCAGCAGACTTAGCGGCCAGAGCTCCTACAATGAGCAGTTCTTC
TRBJ2-7 | TRBV2 | - | TRBD1 | CASSEFGTGGYEQYF | TGTGCCAGCAGTGAGTTTGGGACAGGGGGGTACGAGCAGTACTTC
TRBJ2-5 | TRBV9 | once | TRBD2 | CASSVSGTRAETQYF | TGTGCCAGCAGCGTTTCCGGGACTAGAGCAGAGACCCAGTACTTC
TRBJ1-2 | TRBV29-1 | few | TRBD1 | CSVGTGGNDGYTF | TGCAGCGTTGGGACAGGGGGCAACGATGGCTACACCTTC
TRBJ2-3 | TRBV25-1 | - | - | CASMQAGTTDTQYF | TGTGCCAGCATGCAGGCGGGAACCACAGATACGCAGTATTTT